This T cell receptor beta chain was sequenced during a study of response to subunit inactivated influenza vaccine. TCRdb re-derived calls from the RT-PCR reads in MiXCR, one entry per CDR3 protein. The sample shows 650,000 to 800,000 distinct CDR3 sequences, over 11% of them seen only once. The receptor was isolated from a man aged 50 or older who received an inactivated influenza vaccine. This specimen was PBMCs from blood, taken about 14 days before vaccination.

The CDR3 DNA reads as TGCGCCAGCAGCCTAAGACAGGCAGGGGTCGAGCAGTACTTC. Translation: CASSLRQAGVEQYF. The chain couples TRBV5-1 to TRBJ2-7, with D possibly matching TRBD1 (6 bases). Germline CDR1 is SGHRS and CDR2 is YFSETQ. The V gene lost 4 bases and the J gene lost 6 bases, with 17 bases spanning the gap. The CDR3 has 14 residues.